The 14 T cell receptor beta chains below were found in one sample sequenced in a study of OX40 agonist ivuxolimab in advanced cancers. Method: immunoSEQ multiplex PCR; TCRdb's copy keeps in-frame clones and lacks some. The sample has tens of thousands of clones; roughly 90% are singletons. The sequencing here drew on CD4+ or CD8+ T cells sorted from blood, taken in a trial of the OX40 agonist ivuxolimab. These receptors were taken from an adult with an advanced solid tumor such as melanoma, head and neck, liver or kidney cancer.

The V call is TRBV6-5, the J call TRBJ1-5; no clear D. This CDR3 comprises 13 residues. V was clipped by 4 bases and J by 6 bases, with 10 bases between them. The V gene's germline CDR1 is MNHEY and CDR2 SVGAGI. The chain's CDR3 is CASSLRRSQPQHF. The CDR3 nucleotides read TGTGCCAGCAGTTTAAGGCGAAGTCAGCCCCAGCATTTT.

This chain uses TRBV15 with TRBJ2-7; D possibly matches TRBD1 or TRBD2 (5 bases each). The CDR3 is made up of 12 amino acids. V lost 0 bases and J lost 12, with 12 bases in between. The V gene's germline CDR1 is LNHNV and CDR2 YYDKDF (reference sequence). As DNA, the CDR3 is TGTGCCACCAGCAGAGATATCGGGACGCCGTACTTC. Protein sequence: CATSRDIGTPYF.

The V call is TRBV27, the J call TRBJ2-7, with TRBD2 matching 11 bases. Trimming at V came to 1 base and at J to 5 bases, leaving 7 bases not matched to a gene. The length of the CDR3 is 16 residues. Germline values: CDR1 MNHEY, CDR2 SMNVEV (reference sequence). As DNA, the CDR3 is TGTGCCAGCAGTTTATACATAGCGGGGGGGCGGGACGAGCAGTACTTC. It codes for CASSLYIAGGRDEQYF.

V and J are TRBV2 and TRBJ2-6; D remains unclear. The CDR3 runs 13 residues. V lost 8 bases, J lost 0 bases, and 5 bases lay in between. Germline V gene sequence: CDR1 SNHLY, CDR2 FYNNEI. CDR3 protein: CASLYSGANVLTF. The CDR3 DNA reads TGTGCCAGCCTCTACTCTGGGGCCAACGTCCTGACTTTC.

The V gene is TRBV27, the J gene TRBJ2-1; 9 bases are shared with TRBD2. The germline V gene encodes CDR1 MNHEY and CDR2 SMNVEV (reference sequence). The trim removed 2 bases at V and 5 bases at J, leaving 7 bases unmatched. This CDR3 comprises 16 residues. CDR3 region: CASSLLAGTLNNEQFF. The CDR3 DNA follows: TGTGCCAGCAGTTTACTAGCGGGGACTCTAAACAATGAGCAGTTCTTC.

This clone was picked up one time. This chain uses TRBV5-5 with TRBJ1-5, with a tentative D call TRBD1 (5 bases). This CDR3 is 14 amino acids long. From germline, CDR1 is SGHKS and CDR2 YYEKEE (reference sequence). V lost 5 bases, J lost 1 base, and 10 bases lay in between. The CDR3, as DNA: TGTGCCAGCAGTACCGGGACCAGCAATCAGCCCCAGCATTTT. It codes for CASSTGTSNQPQHF.

V is TRBV2 and J is TRBJ1-2; 7 nucleotides align to TRBD1. This CDR3 comprises 13 residues. The germline CDR1 and CDR2 sequences are SNHLY and FYNNEI. J gave up 5 bases and V 6 bases, and 6 bases lay outside the gene matches. The chain's CDR3 is CASRPGQQYGYTF. CDR3 sequence (DNA): TGTGCCAGCAGGCCGGGACAGCAGTATGGCTACACCTTC.

This clone was detected only a few times. J is TRBJ1-5 and V is TRBV2; D gene ambiguous. The CDR3 length is 14 residues. The germline V and J ends were trimmed by 6 bases and 0 bases, with 9 bases remaining between them. The germline V gene has CDR1 SNHLY and CDR2 FYNNEI. The CDR3 region has the DNA TGTGCCAGCAGCGCTATGGGTAGCAATCAGCCCCAGCATTTT. Translated: CASSAMGSNQPQHF.

The chain has TRBV11-2 and TRBJ2-1; D is perhaps TRBD1 (5 bases). V gave up 10 bases and J gave up 6 bases, with 13 bases separating them. This CDR3 region has 12 residues. Germline values: CDR1 SGHAT, CDR2 FQNNGV. CDR3 nucleotides: TGTGCCAATTTACCCAGGGCCAATGAGCAGTTCTTC. Encoded protein: CANLPRANEQFF.

This rearrangement joins TRBV28 to TRBJ2-2, with 8 bases identical to TRBD1. The CDR3 runs 15 residues. With 8 bases clipped from V and 4 bases from J, the junction kept 9 bases outside the gene matches. Germline CDR1 reads MDHEN; CDR2 reads SYDVKM. CDR3 bases: TGTGCCAGCTCCAGGGGGCGATCTGGCACCGGGGAGCTGTTTTTT. It specifies CASSRGRSGTGELFF.

V and J are TRBV11-2 and TRBJ1-1; D unresolved. CDR3 length equals 13 residues. Germline CDR1 reads SGHAT; CDR2 reads FQNNGV. V was cut by 5 bases and J by 1 base, with 8 bases left in between. In nucleotides, the CDR3 is TGTGCCAGCAGCCTCCAGTGGAACACTGAAGCTTTCTTT. Its translation: CASSLQWNTEAFF.

This clone appeared a few times. The CDR3 bases are TGTGCCAGCAGCCCCCATGCTAGCGGAGACGGGGAGCTGTTTTTT. This sequence encodes CASSPHASGDGELFF. V and J are TRBV9 and TRBJ2-2; 7 positions match TRBD2. This CDR3 comprises 15 residues. Germline values: CDR1 SGDLS, CDR2 YYNGEE. The V gene end was trimmed by 4 bases and the J gene end by 7 bases; junction bases not matched to a gene: 10.

The chain links TRBV28 to TRBJ1-2, with D perhaps TRBD1 (6 bases). The V end was cut by 9 bases, the J end by 8 bases, with 10 bases between. From germline, CDR1 is MDHEN and CDR2 SYDVKM. CDR3 length: 10 amino acids. CDR3 in DNA: TGTGCCAGTTCGGGGGCGGGCTACACCTTC. This sequence encodes CASSGAGYTF.

The chain joins TRBV7-3 to TRBJ2-1; D is perhaps TRBD2 (5 bases). Trimming removed 6 bases at V and 3 bases at J, with 9 bases between. The CDR3 spans 13 residues. The germline V gene has CDR1 SGHTA and CDR2 FQGTGA. In DNA form, the CDR3 reads TGTGCCAGCAGTCTAGCACACTACAATGAGCAGTTCTTC. Translating gives CASSLAHYNEQFF.